This T cell receptor beta chain was observed in a study of cytomegalovirus exposure and HLA in healthy donors. Study-level points and caveats: CMV antigen specificity of three CMV-associated chains was confirmed in vitro. Most TCR sequences proved rare, with some public TCRs found in many donors.

Only one count was recorded for this clone. Its antigen is as yet unknown. Sequencing used immunoSEQ multiplex PCR; TCRdb keeps in-frame clones, though not all of them. The table lists roughly 56,000 clones, about 95% of them singletons. The length of the CDR3 is 14 residues. V dropped 7 bases and J dropped 4 bases, with 16 bases sitting between them. Germline V gene data show CDR1 as MDHEN and CDR2 as SYDVKM. The clonotype was recovered from a man between 18 and 35 years old in good health and CMV-seronegative. The material sequenced was PBMCs. This chain links TRBV28 with TRBJ1-2; tentative D call: TRBD1 (5 bases). CDR3 region: CASTKAGDSYGYTF. Here the CDR3 DNA reads TGTGCCAGCACCAAAGCCGGGGACTCCTATGGCTACACCTTC.